These 4 T cell receptor beta chains came from one sample sequenced in a study of T cells in Graves' hyperthyroidism and ophthalmopathy. RNA transcripts served as the template for amplifying TCR beta CDR3 regions. A set of HTBI primers served as the primers for a first-round RT-PCR of the TCR CDR3. TCRdb passed the multiplex PCR reads through MiXCR, listing each CDR3 protein once. The sample includes about 610,000 distinct CDR3 sequences, roughly 14% seen only once; the top ten take roughly 4.3%. The material sequenced was blood. These TCRs come from a woman between 40 and 50 years old with Graves' ophthalmopathy.

This clonotype was counted only a few times. One end of the junction varies from germline; a read error may be responsible. The rearrangement links TRBV19 to TRBJ2-2, with TRBD2 as a possible D gene (5 bases). The CDR3 sequence is 15 residues long. CDR1 is LNHDA, CDR2 SQIVND, per germline (reference sequence). The CDR3 here is CASSISGKRTGELVF. As DNA, the CDR3 is TGTGCCAGTAGTATCTCGGGGAAAAGGACCGGGGAGCTGGTTTTT. The full variable domain, completed using reference TRBV19 and TRBJ2-2, is DGGITQSPKYLFRKEGQNVTLSCEQNLNHDAMYWYRQDPGQGLRLIYYSQIVNDFQKGDIAEGYSVSREKKESFPLTVTSAQKNPTAFYLCASSISGKRTGELVFGEGSRLTVL.

Turning to this clonotype: Since a much larger clone is just one base distant, this may be a read error. The rearrangement uses TRBV5-6 and TRBJ1-5, with 8 bases that match TRBD1. CDR1 is SGHDT, CDR2 YYEEEE, per germline. This CDR3 is built from 15 residues. The V and J ends lost 4 bases and 2 bases, in that order; junction bases with no gene match: 5. The CDR3 protein is CASSRTGQGNQPQHF. As DNA, the CDR3 is TGTGCCAGCAGCCGCACGGGACAGGGCAATCAGCCCCAGCATTTT.

This clonotype was counted a few times. The chain couples TRBV3-1 to TRBJ1-5, with no clear D. The CDR3 loop spans 16 amino acids. In germline, CDR1 is LGHDT, CDR2 YNNKEL (reference sequence). V was pared by 3 bases and J by 2 bases, with 14 bases between. CDR3 region: CASSHGSGRGNQPQHF. The DNA of the CDR3 is TGTGCCAGCAGCCATGGTTCCGGGAGAGGCAATCAGCCCCAGCATTTT.

This clonotype was seen repeatedly, ten times or more. The chain is built from TRBV11-2 and TRBJ2-2; D is perhaps TRBD2 (5 bases). V was pared by 7 bases and J by 3 bases, with 12 bases between. This CDR3 spans 14 amino acids. The germline V gene has CDR1 SGHAT and CDR2 FQNNGV. CDR3 nucleotide sequence: TGTGCCAGCACCAAGGACTCGTACACCGGGGAGCTGTTTTTT. This gives the protein CASTKDSYTGELFF.